In this sample, the clone carrying this T cell receptor (beta chain) turned up once. Germline V gene sequence: CDR1 SNHLY, CDR2 FYNNEI. The CDR3 extends over 14 amino acids. Trimming at V came to 3 bases and at J to 4 bases, leaving 2 bases not matched to a gene. The data stem from a study of T cell responses to AZD1222 COVID-19 vaccine. TCRdb's table, derived via immunoSEQ multiplex PCR, lists solely in-frame clones and lacks some. This sample has 110,000 to 150,000 clones; just under 95% occur once, and the top ten carry over 1.5%. The sample in question was peripheral blood, obtained on day 0 of AZD1222 vaccination. The J gene is TRBJ1-5, the V gene TRBV2; 8 positions agree with TRBD1. This TCR derives from an adult in good health. The CDR3 reads CASSDTGGNQPQHF. CDR3 bases: TGTGCCAGCAGTGATACAGGGGGTAATCAGCCCCAGCATTTT.